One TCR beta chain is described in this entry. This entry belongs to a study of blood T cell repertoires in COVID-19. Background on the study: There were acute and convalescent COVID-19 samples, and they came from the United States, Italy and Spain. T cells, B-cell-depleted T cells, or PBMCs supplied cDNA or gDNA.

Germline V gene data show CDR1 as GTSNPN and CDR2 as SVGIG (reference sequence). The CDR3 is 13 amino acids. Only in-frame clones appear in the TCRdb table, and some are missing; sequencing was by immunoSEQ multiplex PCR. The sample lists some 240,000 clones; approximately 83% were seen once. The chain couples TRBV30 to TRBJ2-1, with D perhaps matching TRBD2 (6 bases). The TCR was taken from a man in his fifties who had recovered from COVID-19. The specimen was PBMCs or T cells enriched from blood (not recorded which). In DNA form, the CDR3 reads TGTGCTGCAGGGCTAGCGAATTCCAATGAGCAGTTCTTC. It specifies CAAGLANSNEQFF.